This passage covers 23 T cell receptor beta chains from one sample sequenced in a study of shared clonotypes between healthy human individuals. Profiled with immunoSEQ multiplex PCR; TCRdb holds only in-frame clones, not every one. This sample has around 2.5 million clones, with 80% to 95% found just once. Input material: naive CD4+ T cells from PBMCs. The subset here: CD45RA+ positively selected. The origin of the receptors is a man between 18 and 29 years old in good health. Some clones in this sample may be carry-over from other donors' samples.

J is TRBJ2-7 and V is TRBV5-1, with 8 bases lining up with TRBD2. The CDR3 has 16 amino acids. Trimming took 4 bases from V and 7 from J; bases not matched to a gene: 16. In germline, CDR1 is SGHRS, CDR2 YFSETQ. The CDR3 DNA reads TGCGCCAGCAGCAAGGCGAGCGGGAGAGCCCCGGGGGAGCAGTACTTC. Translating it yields CASSKASGRAPGEQYF. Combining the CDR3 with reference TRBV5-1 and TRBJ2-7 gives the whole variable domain KAGVTQTPRYLIKTRGQQVTLSCSPISGHRSVSWYQQTPGQGLQFLFEYFSETQRNKGNFPGRFSGRQFSNSRSEMNVSTLELGDSALYLCASSKASGRAPGEQYFGPGTRLTVT.

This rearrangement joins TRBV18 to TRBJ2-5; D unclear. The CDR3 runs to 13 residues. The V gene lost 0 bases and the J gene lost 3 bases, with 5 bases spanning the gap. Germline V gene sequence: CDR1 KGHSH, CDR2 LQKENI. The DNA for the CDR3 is TGTGCCAGCTCACCACCGAGTAAAGAGACCCAGTACTTC. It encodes CASSPPSKETQYF.

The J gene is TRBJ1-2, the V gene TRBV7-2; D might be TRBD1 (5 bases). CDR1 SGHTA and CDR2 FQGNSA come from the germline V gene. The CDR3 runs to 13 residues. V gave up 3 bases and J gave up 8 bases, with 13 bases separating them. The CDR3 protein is CASSLRSGEGYTF. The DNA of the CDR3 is TGTGCCAGCAGCTTGCGGTCGGGGGAAGGCTACACCTTC.

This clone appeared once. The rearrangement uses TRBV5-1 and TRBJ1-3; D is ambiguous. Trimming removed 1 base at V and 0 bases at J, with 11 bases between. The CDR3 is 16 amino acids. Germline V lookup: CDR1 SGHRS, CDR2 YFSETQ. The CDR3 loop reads CASSLSGRGSGNTIYF. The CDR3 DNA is TGCGCCAGCAGCTTGTCGGGCAGAGGCTCTGGAAACACCATATATTTT.

The CDR3 nucleotides read TGTGCCAGCAGTTACCTTAGACACTCCGGCACAGATACGCAGTATTTT. Translation: CASSYLRHSGTDTQYF. The chain couples TRBV6-5 to TRBJ2-3; D is unclear. This CDR3 spans 16 amino acids. Germline assignment: CDR1 MNHEY and CDR2 SVGAGI. V shed 2 bases and J shed 1 base, with 13 bases lying between them.

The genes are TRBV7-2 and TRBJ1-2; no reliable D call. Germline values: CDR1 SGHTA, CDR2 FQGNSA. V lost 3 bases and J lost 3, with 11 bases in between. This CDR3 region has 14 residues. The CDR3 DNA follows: TGTGCCAGCAGCTTTCTCTCTTTTTACTATGGCTACACCTTC. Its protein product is CASSFLSFYYGYTF. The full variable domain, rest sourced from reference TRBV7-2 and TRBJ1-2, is GAGVSQSPSNKVTEKGKDVELRCDPISGHTALYWYRQSLGQGLEFLIYFQGNSAPDKSGLPSDRFSAERTGGSVSTLTIQRTQQEDSAVYLCASSFLSFYYGYTFGSGTRLTVV.

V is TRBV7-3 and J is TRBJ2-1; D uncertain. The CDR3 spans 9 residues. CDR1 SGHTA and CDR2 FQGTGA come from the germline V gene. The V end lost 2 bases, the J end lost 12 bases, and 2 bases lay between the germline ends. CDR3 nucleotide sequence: TGTGCCAGCAGCTTAGGGCAGTTCTTC. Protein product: CASSLGQFF. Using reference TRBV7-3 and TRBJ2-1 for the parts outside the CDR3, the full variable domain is GAGVSQTPSNKVTEKGKYVELRCDPISGHTALYWYRQSLGQGPEFLIYFQGTGAADDSGLPNDRFFAVRPEGSVSTLKIQRTERGDSAVYLCASSLGQFFGPGTRLTVL.

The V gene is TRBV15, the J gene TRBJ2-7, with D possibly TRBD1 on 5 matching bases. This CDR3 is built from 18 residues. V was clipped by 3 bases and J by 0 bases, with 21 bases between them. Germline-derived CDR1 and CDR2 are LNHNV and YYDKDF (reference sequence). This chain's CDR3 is CATSRNPVLSGYSYEQYF. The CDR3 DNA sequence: TGTGCCACCAGCAGGAACCCGGTCCTTTCAGGGTACTCCTACGAGCAGTACTTC.

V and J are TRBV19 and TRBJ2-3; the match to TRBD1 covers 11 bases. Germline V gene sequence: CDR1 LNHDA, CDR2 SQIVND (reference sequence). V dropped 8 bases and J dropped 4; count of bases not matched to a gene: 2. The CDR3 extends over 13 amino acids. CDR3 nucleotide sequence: TGTGCCAGTGGACAGGGGGCATCAGATACGCAGTATTTT. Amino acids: CASGQGASDTQYF.

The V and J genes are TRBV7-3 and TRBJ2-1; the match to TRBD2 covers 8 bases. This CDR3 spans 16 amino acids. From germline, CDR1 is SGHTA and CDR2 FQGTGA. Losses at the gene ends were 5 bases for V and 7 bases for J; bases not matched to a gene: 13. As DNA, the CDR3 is TGTGCCAGCAGCCGGGGAGGGAGCGGGAGACGGAATGAGCAGTTCTTC. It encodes CASSRGGSGRRNEQFF.

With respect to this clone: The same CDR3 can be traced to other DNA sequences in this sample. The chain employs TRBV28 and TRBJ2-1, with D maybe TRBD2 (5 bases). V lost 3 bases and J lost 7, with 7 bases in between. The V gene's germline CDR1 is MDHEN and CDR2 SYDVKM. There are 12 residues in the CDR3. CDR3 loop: CASSFRGNEQFF. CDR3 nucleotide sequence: TGTGCCAGCAGTTTCCGAGGGAATGAGCAGTTCTTC. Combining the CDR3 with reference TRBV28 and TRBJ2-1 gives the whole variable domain DVKVTQSSRYLVKRTGEKVFLECVQDMDHENMFWYRQDPGLGLRLIYFSYDVKMKEKGDIPEGYSVSREKKERFSLILESASTNQTSMYLCASSFRGNEQFFGPGTRLTVL.

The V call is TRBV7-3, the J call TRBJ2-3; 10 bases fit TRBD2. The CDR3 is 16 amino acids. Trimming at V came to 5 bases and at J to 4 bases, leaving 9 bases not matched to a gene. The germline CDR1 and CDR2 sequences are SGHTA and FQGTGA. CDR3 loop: CASSTGAGGPSDTQYF. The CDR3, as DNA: TGTGCCAGCAGCACAGGAGCGGGAGGGCCGTCAGATACGCAGTATTTT.

CDR3 in DNA: TGCGCCAGCAGCTTTAACCCCGGAGCGGGTAGCTCCTACAATGAGCAGTTCTTC. Protein sequence: CASSFNPGAGSSYNEQFF. The V and J genes are TRBV5-1 and TRBJ2-1; D possibly corresponds to TRBD2 (6 bases). Germline V lookup: CDR1 SGHRS, CDR2 YFSETQ. V lost 2 bases and J lost 0, with 18 bases in between. The length of the CDR3 is 18 residues.

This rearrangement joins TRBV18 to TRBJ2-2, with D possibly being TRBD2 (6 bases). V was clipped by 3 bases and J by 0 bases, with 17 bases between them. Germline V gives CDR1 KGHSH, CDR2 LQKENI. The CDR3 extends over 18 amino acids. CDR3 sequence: CASSPPGGGAANTGELFF. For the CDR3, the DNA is TGTGCCAGCTCACCCCCAGGCGGCGGGGCCGCGAACACCGGGGAGCTGTTTTTT.

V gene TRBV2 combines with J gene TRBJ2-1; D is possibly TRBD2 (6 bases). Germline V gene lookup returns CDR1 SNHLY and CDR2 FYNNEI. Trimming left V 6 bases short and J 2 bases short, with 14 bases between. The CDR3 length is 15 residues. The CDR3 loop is CASSVFSGPYNEQFF. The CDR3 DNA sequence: TGTGCCAGCAGCGTTTTTAGCGGCCCCTACAATGAGCAGTTCTTC. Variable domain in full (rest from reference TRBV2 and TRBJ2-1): EPEVTQTPSHQVTQMGQEVILRCVPISNHLYFYWYRQILGQKVEFLVSFYNNEISEKSEIFDDQFSVERPDGSNFTLKIRSTKLEDSAMYFCASSVFSGPYNEQFFGPGTRLTVL.

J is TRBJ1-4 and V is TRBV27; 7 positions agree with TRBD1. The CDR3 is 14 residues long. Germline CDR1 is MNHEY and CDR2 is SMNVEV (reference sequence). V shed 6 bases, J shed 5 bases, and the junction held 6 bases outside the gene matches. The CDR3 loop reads CASSVDRLNEKLFF. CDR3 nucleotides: TGTGCCAGCAGCGTGGACAGGTTGAATGAAAAACTGTTTTTT.

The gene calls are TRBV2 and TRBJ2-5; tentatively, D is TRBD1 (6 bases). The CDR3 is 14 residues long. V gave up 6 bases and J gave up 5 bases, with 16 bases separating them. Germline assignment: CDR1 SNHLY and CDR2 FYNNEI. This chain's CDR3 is CASRILSGAETQYF. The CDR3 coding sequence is TGTGCCAGCAGAATACTCTCAGGGGCCGAGACCCAGTACTTC.

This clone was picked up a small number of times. This CDR3 is CASSPPGGKLFF. As DNA, the CDR3 is TGTGCCAGCAGCCCTCCCGGAGGTAAACTGTTTTTT. The genes are TRBV7-9 and TRBJ1-4; D unresolved. The V gene lost 5 bases and the J gene lost 11 bases, with 12 bases spanning the gap. Germline V gene sequence: CDR1 SEHNR, CDR2 FQNEAQ (reference sequence). This CDR3 spans 12 amino acids.

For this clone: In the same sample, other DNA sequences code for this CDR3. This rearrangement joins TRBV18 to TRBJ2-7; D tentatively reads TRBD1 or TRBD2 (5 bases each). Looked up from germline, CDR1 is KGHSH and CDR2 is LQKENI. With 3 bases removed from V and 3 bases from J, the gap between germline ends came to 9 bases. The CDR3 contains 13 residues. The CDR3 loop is CASSPGVSYEQYF. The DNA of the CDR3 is TGTGCCAGCTCACCGGGGGTTAGCTACGAGCAGTACTTC.

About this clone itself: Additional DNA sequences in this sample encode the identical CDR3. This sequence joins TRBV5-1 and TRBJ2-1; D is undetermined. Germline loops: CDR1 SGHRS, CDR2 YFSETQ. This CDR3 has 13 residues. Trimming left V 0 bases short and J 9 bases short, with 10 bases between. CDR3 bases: TGCGCCAGCAGCTTGGTTGGCGTCGGTGAGCAGTTCTTC. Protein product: CASSLVGVGEQFF.

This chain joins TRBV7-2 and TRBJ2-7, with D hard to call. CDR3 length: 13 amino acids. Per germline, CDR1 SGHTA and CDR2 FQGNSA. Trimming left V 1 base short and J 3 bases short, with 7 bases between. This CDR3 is CASSLGGFYEQYF. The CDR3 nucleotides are TGTGCCAGCAGCTTAGGAGGTTTCTACGAGCAGTACTTC.

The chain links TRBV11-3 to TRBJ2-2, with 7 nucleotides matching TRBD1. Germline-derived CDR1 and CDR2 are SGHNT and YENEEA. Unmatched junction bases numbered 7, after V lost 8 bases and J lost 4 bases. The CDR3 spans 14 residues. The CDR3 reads CASGSRGSTGELFF. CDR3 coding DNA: TGTGCCAGCGGTTCCAGGGGGTCCACCGGGGAGCTGTTTTTT.

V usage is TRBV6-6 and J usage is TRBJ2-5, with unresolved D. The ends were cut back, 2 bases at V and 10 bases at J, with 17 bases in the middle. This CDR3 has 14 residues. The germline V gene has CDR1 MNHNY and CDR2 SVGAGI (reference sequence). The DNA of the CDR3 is TGTGCCAGCAGTTACCCAATGACCGATAGAATCCAGTACTTC. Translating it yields CASSYPMTDRIQYF.